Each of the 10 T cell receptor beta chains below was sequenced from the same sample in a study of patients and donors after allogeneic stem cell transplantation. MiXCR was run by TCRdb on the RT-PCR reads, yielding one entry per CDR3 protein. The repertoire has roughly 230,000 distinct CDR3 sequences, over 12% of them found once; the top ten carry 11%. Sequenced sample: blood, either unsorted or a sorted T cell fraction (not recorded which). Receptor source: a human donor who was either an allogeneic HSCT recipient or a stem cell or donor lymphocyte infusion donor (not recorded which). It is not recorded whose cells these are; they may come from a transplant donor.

As DNA, the CDR3 is TGTGCCAGCACCCCTAGTAAGCGAGCGGACGAGCAGTACTTC. It is translated as CASTPSKRADEQYF. The rearrangement links TRBV2 to TRBJ2-7; possible D gene TRBD2, 5 bases. V dropped 7 bases and J dropped 5 bases, with 18 bases sitting between them. Germline V gene sequence: CDR1 SNHLY, CDR2 FYNNEI. This CDR3 is 14 amino acids long.

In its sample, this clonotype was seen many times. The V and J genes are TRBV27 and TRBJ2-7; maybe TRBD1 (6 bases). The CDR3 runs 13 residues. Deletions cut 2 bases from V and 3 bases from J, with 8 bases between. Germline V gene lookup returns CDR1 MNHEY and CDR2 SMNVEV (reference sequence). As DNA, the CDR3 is TGTGCCAGCAGTTTAACGGACAGCTACGAGCAGTACTTC. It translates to CASSLTDSYEQYF.

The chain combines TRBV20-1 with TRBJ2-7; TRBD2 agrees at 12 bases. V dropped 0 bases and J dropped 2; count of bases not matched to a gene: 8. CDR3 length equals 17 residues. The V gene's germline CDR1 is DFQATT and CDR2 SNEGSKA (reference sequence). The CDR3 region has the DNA TGCAGTGCTAGAGATCTACCTAGCGGGAGGGCCGCCTACGAGCAGTACTTC. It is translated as CSARDLPSGRAAYEQYF.

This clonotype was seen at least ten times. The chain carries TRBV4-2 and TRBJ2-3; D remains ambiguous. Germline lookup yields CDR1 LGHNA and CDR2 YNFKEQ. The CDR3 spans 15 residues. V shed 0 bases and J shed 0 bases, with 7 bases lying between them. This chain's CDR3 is CASSQEWGSTDTQYF. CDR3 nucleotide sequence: TGTGCCAGCAGCCAAGAGTGGGGTAGCACAGATACGCAGTATTTT.

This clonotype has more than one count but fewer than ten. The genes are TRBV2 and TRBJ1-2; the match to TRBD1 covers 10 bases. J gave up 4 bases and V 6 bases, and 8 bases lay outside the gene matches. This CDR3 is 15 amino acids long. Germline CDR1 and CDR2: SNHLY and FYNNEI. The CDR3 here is CASRPDRGLAYGYTF. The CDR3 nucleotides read TGTGCCAGCAGGCCCGACAGGGGGCTGGCCTATGGCTACACCTTC.

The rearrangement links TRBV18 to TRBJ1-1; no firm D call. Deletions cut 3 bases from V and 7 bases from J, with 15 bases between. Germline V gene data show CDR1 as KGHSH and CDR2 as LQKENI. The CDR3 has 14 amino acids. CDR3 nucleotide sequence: TGTGCCAGCTCACCGGACGGCTTTAGGGTTGAAGCTTTCTTT. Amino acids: CASSPDGFRVEAFF.

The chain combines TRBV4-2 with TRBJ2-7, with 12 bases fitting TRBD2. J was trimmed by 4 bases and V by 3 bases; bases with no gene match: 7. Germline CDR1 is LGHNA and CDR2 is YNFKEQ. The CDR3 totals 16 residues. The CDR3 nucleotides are TGTGCCAGCAGCCACATCTCTAGCGGGGGGGATTACGAGCAGTACTTC. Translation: CASSHISSGGDYEQYF.

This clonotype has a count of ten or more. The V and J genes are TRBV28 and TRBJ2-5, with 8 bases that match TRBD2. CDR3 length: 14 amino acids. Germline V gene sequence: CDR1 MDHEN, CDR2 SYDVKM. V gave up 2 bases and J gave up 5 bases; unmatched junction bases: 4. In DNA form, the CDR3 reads TGTGCCAGCAGTTTACGGGGGGGGCTGGAGACCCAGTACTTC. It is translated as CASSLRGGLETQYF. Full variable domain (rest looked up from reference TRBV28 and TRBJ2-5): DVKVTQSSRYLVKRTGEKVFLECVQDMDHENMFWYRQDPGLGLRLIYFSYDVKMKEKGDIPEGYSVSREKKERFSLILESASTNQTSMYLCASSLRGGLETQYFGPGTRLLVL.

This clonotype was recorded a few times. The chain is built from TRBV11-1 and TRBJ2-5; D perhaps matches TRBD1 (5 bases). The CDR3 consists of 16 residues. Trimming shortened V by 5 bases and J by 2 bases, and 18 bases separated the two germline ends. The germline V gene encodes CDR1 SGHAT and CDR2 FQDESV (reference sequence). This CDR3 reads CASSPSLKDIQETQYF. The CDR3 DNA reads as TGTGCCAGCAGCCCCTCACTAAAGGACATACAAGAGACCCAGTACTTC. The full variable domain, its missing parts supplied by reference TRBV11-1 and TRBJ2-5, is EAEVAQSPRYKITEKSQAVAFWCDPISGHATLYWYRQILGQGPELLVQFQDESVVDDSQLPKDRFSAERLKGVDSTLKIQPAELGDSAMYLCASSPSLKDIQETQYFGPGTRLLVL.

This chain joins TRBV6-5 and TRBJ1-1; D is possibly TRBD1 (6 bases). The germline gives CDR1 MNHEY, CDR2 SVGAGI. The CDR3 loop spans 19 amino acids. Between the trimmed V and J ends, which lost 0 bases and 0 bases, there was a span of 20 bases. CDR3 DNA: TGTGCCAGCAGTTACTCCCGGGGAAGTTTTGGGACATTGAACACTGAAGCTTTCTTT. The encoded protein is CASSYSRGSFGTLNTEAFF.